Below are 23 T cell receptor beta chains sequenced from a single sample in a study of cytomegalovirus exposure and HLA in healthy donors. Researchers ran the PCR with 60 Vbeta and 13 Jbeta primers. The assay was immunoSEQ multiplex PCR, and TCRdb's table has in-frame clones only and misses some. The sample contains about 83,000 clones, 60% to 80% of which appear only once. What was sequenced was PBMCs. The source is a man in his fifties or sixties in good health and CMV-seronegative.

This sequence joins TRBV6-1 and TRBJ2-3, with TRBD2 matching 7 bases. The V and J ends lost 3 bases and 0 bases, in that order; junction bases with no gene match: 6. Per the germline V gene, CDR1 is MNHNS and CDR2 is SASEGT. The CDR3 contains 16 residues. This CDR3 reads CASSDQAGSSTDTQYF. The CDR3 DNA is TGTGCCAGCAGTGACCAAGCGGGGTCTAGCACAGATACGCAGTATTTT.

The chain joins TRBV7-9 to TRBJ2-7; tentative D call: TRBD1 (5 bases). Germline loops: CDR1 SEHNR, CDR2 FQNEAQ (reference sequence). The V end was cut by 6 bases, the J end by 3 bases, with 12 bases between. This CDR3 comprises 13 residues. The CDR3 here is CASSSTGFYEQYF. Written as DNA, the CDR3 is TGTGCCAGCAGTTCTACAGGCTTCTACGAGCAGTACTTC.

The rearrangement links TRBV5-1 to TRBJ2-5; 8 nucleotides line up with TRBD2. V gave up 4 bases and J gave up 5 bases; unmatched junction bases: 19. Germline V gene lookup returns CDR1 SGHRS and CDR2 YFSETQ. The CDR3 loop spans 18 amino acids. CDR3 nucleotides: TGCGCCAGCAGCGCCGCCCCACCGGCGGGAGGCCAGGCGGAGACCCAGTACTTC. Translating gives CASSAAPPAGGQAETQYF.

The V call is TRBV28, the J call TRBJ1-2; no reliable D call. Germline CDR1 MDHEN, CDR2 SYDVKM. CDR3 length: 12 residues. Trimming cost V 8 bases and J 8 bases, with 15 bases left between them. The CDR3 loop reads CASYKAAGGYTF. CDR3 nucleotide sequence: TGTGCCAGCTACAAAGCCGCCGGGGGCTACACCTTC.

This sequence joins TRBV9 and TRBJ2-3; TRBD2 matches 7 bases. V lost 4 bases, J lost 2 bases, and 10 bases stayed unmatched. The CDR3 loop spans 16 amino acids. In germline, CDR1 is SGDLS, CDR2 YYNGEE. This chain's CDR3 is CASSYSGTSFTDTQYF. The DNA for the CDR3 is TGTGCCAGCAGCTACAGCGGGACCTCTTTCACAGATACGCAGTATTTT. The variable domain in full, completed from reference TRBV9 and TRBJ2-3, reads DSGVTQTPKHLITATGQRVTLRCSPRSGDLSVYWYQQSLDQGLQFLIQYYNGEERAKGNILERFSAQQFPDLHSELNLSSLELGDSALYFCASSYSGTSFTDTQYFGPGTRLTVL.

The CDR3 DNA reads TGCAGCGTTGAGGACAGGGGCGCCAGCACTGAAGCTTTCTTT. Translated: CSVEDRGASTEAFF. This rearrangement joins TRBV29-1 to TRBJ1-1; 9 nucleotides agree with TRBD1. Germline V gives CDR1 SQVTM, CDR2 ANQGSEA. The trim removed 3 bases at V and 4 bases at J, leaving 6 bases unmatched. The CDR3 loop spans 14 amino acids. The variable domain in full, with the rest retrieved from reference TRBV29-1 and TRBJ1-1, is SAVISQKPSRDICQRGTSLTIQCQVDSQVTMMFWYRQQPGQSLTLIATANQGSEATYESGFVIDKFPISRPNLTFSTLTVSNMSPEDSSIYLCSVEDRGASTEAFFGQGTRLTVV.

This chain joins TRBV5-1 and TRBJ2-7; 7 bases are a match to TRBD2. The V gene's germline CDR1 is SGHRS and CDR2 YFSETQ. V lost 7 bases, J lost 3 bases, and 7 bases stayed unmatched. The CDR3 is 13 residues long. This chain's CDR3 is CASAPGGGYEQYF. CDR3 nucleotide sequence: TGCGCCAGCGCCCCGGGGGGTGGCTACGAGCAGTACTTC.

A note on this clone: A junction boundary mismatches the germline segment, possibly from a read error. V is TRBV7-7 and J is TRBJ2-3; 9 bases are shared with TRBD2. The CDR3 is 15 amino acids. Germline V gene data show CDR1 as SSHAT and CDR2 as FNYEAQ (reference sequence). The CDR3 bases are TGTGCTAGCAGCTTAGTAGCGGGGGCCTCGGATACGCAGTATTTT. Translating gives CASSLVAGASDTQYF. Full variable domain (rest looked up from reference TRBV7-7 and TRBJ2-3): GAGVSQSPRYKVTKRGQDVTLRCDPISSHATLYWYQQALGQGPEFLTYFNYEAQPDKSGLPSDRFSAERPEGSISTLTIQRTEQRDSAMYRCASSLVAGASDTQYFGPGTRLTVL.

The DNA of the CDR3 is TGTGCCAGCAGTTTACGGGGCCAAGAGACCCAGTACTTC. Encoded protein: CASSLRGQETQYF. The rearrangement joins TRBV27 to TRBJ2-5; tentatively, D is TRBD2 (5 bases). The germline V gene encodes CDR1 MNHEY and CDR2 SMNVEV (reference sequence). V was clipped by 2 bases and J by 1 base, with 5 bases between them. The CDR3 has 13 amino acids.

The chain uses TRBV7-9 and TRBJ2-5; 8 nucleotides line up with TRBD2. CDR3 length: 18 residues. Trimming at V came to 1 base and at J to 1 base, leaving 11 bases not matched to a gene. Germline CDR1 SEHNR, CDR2 FQNEAQ (reference sequence). The CDR3 protein is CASSLGSVRGDLQETQYF. The CDR3 coding sequence is TGTGCCAGCAGCTTAGGCTCGGTGCGGGGGGACCTCCAAGAGACCCAGTACTTC.

The chain joins TRBV18 to TRBJ1-1; no clear D. This CDR3 spans 14 amino acids. Germline assignment: CDR1 KGHSH and CDR2 LQKENI. V was clipped by 0 bases and J by 5 bases, with 10 bases between them. The DNA for the CDR3 is TGTGCCAGCTCACCACCCGGGGATTGGACTGAAGCTTTCTTT. Amino acid sequence: CASSPPGDWTEAFF.

The chain has TRBV18 and TRBJ1-4, with TRBD1 identical over 8 bases. This CDR3 has 15 residues. The germline V gene encodes CDR1 KGHSH and CDR2 LQKENI. J lost 2 bases, V lost 3 bases, and 2 bases had no gene match. The CDR3 loop is CASSPRQGTNEKLFF. In DNA form, the CDR3 reads TGTGCCAGCTCACCGCGACAGGGGACTAATGAAAAACTGTTTTTT.

This rearrangement joins TRBV5-8 to TRBJ2-3, with TRBD1 matching 7 bases. With 9 bases clipped from V and 4 bases from J, the junction kept 11 bases outside the gene matches. In germline, CDR1 is SGHTS, CDR2 YDEGEE. CDR3 length: 14 residues. In DNA form, the CDR3 reads TGTGCCATCCTTGACAGGGTATTCCCAGATACGCAGTATTTT. This gives the protein CAILDRVFPDTQYF.

For the CDR3, the DNA is TGCGCCAGCAGCCTGGGGTTTGCGGGAGTGGGGCAAGAGACCCAGTACTTC. This sequence encodes CASSLGFAGVGQETQYF. The chain links TRBV5-1 to TRBJ2-5; 7 nucleotides agree with TRBD2. In germline, CDR1 is SGHRS, CDR2 YFSETQ. J was trimmed by 2 bases and V by 4 bases; bases with no gene match: 14. The CDR3 runs to 17 residues.

The chain is built from TRBV28 and TRBJ2-3; 7 bases line up with TRBD2. The CDR3 spans 13 residues. The V and J ends lost 7 bases and 2 bases, in that order; junction bases with no gene match: 3. The V gene's germline CDR1 is MDHEN and CDR2 SYDVKM. The CDR3 coding sequence is TGTGCCAGCACGGCGGGAGACACAGATACGCAGTATTTT. Translating gives CASTAGDTDTQYF.

This clone was counted a few times. The rearrangement links TRBV7-8 to TRBJ1-2; D possibly corresponds to TRBD1 (5 bases). CDR3 length equals 13 residues. Between the trimmed V and J ends, which lost 2 bases and 9 bases, there was a span of 13 bases. Germline V gene lookup returns CDR1 SGHVS and CDR2 FQNEAQ. CDR3 region: CASSLRQGESYTF. DNA of the CDR3: TGTGCCAGCAGCTTAAGGCAGGGCGAGAGCTACACCTTC.

J is TRBJ1-2 and V is TRBV5-4; D uncertain. Trimming took off 4 bases at V and 8 bases at J, with 18 bases between the two ends. Germline V gene lookup returns CDR1 SGHNT and CDR2 YYREEE (reference sequence). CDR3 length: 14 residues. Written as DNA, the CDR3 is TGTGCCAGCAGCGTACCCTCGGTCCCGGGGGGCTACACCTTC. Amino acids: CASSVPSVPGGYTF.

The chain couples TRBV25-1 to TRBJ1-1; possibly TRBD1 for D (5 bases). This CDR3 is 16 amino acids long. In germline, CDR1 is MGHDK, CDR2 SYGVNS. The germline V and J ends were trimmed by 2 bases and 1 base, with 14 bases remaining between them. The CDR3 nucleotides are TGTGCCAGCAGTGAAGGGGTGAAGCAGGGGAACACTGAAGCTTTCTTT. Amino acid sequence: CASSEGVKQGNTEAFF.

CDR3 region: CASSLSLREGGTGELFF. DNA for the CDR3: TGCGCCAGCAGCTTGAGTTTAAGGGAAGGAGGGACCGGGGAGCTGTTTTTT. This chain connects TRBV5-1 to TRBJ2-2; tentative D call: TRBD2 (6 bases). CDR1 is SGHRS and CDR2 is YFSETQ in the germline V gene. The CDR3 spans 17 residues. V lost 1 base to trimming and J lost 5 bases, with 18 bases between them.

The rearrangement uses TRBV2 and TRBJ1-1; tentatively, D is TRBD1 (6 bases). V was shortened by 5 bases and J by 5 bases, with 12 bases between the two germline ends. Germline V CDR1 and CDR2: SNHLY, FYNNEI. This CDR3 region has 13 residues. The CDR3 DNA is TGTGCCAGCAGTCGAATCCAGGGGACTGAAGCTTTCTTT. This translates into CASSRIQGTEAFF.

J is TRBJ2-5 and V is TRBV7-2, with 8 nucleotides matching TRBD2. The CDR3 has 15 amino acids. The V and J ends lost 4 bases and 5 bases, in that order; junction bases with no gene match: 9. CDR1 is SGHTA, CDR2 FQGNSA, per germline. The CDR3 loop is CASSSPAGGWETQYF. The CDR3 DNA reads as TGTGCCAGCAGCTCCCCGGCGGGGGGCTGGGAGACCCAGTACTTC.

CDR3 in amino acids: CASSWSGGYTDTQYF. CDR3 DNA sequence: TGTGCCAGCAGCTGGAGCGGGGGATACACAGATACGCAGTATTTT. This rearrangement joins TRBV5-4 to TRBJ2-3, with TRBD2 identical over 8 bases. Germline V lookup: CDR1 SGHNT, CDR2 YYREEE (reference sequence). J lost 2 bases, V lost 3 bases, and 5 bases had no gene match. The CDR3 extends over 15 amino acids.

The chain recombines TRBV19 with TRBJ2-7, with 10 bases identical to TRBD2. The length of the CDR3 is 15 residues. J was trimmed by 5 bases and V by 5 bases; bases with no gene match: 9. Germline CDR1 LNHDA, CDR2 SQIVND (reference sequence). The DNA of the CDR3 is TGTGCCAGTAGTTATAATAGCGGGAGGAGAGACGAGCAGTACTTC. Residues: CASSYNSGRRDEQYF.